This record concerns one T cell receptor beta chain sequence. This sample stems from a study of early T cells in non-severe SARS-CoV-2 infection. V lost 0 bases to trimming and J lost 3 bases, with 8 bases between them. Germline values: CDR1 ENHRY, CDR2 SYGVKD. The CDR3 consists of 14 residues. TCRdb passed the 5' RACE reads through MiXCR, listing each CDR3 protein once. The table includes approximately 120,000 distinct CDR3 sequences, about 15% detected once. The sequence was collected from an adult who was a healthcare worker with PCR-confirmed SARS-CoV-2 infection or an uninfected control (not recorded which). This sequence joins TRBV10-3 and TRBJ1-1, with D maybe TRBD1 (5 bases). Specimen: whole blood. Written as DNA, the CDR3 is TGTGCCATCAGTGAGTCTGGGGGGGACACTGAAGCTTTCTTT. Its protein is CAISESGGDTEAFF.